The 13 T cell receptor beta chains presented below share a single source sample, sequenced in a study of blood T cell repertoires in COVID-19. Produced via immunoSEQ multiplex PCR; TCRdb's table is partial and in-frame only. The data hold about 150,000 clones, with 70% to 90% observed a single time. The sample consisted of peripheral blood. Every receptor here comes from an older woman with acute or convalescent COVID-19.

The chain joins TRBV3-1 (or the pseudogene TRBV3-2) to TRBJ2-4; a weak D match, TRBD2 (6 bases). CDR1 is LGHDT, CDR2 YNNKEL, per germline (reference sequence). This CDR3 region has 19 residues. Trimming pared 2 bases from V and 0 bases from J, leaving 20 bases between. Here the CDR3 DNA reads TGTGCCAGCAGCCAAACCCTTCCGAGAGAGGGACTAGCCAAAAACATTCAGTACTTC. It is translated as CASSQTLPREGLAKNIQYF.

V and J are TRBV30 and TRBJ1-2; 9 bases are shared with TRBD1. The CDR3 runs 14 residues. V gave up 3 bases and J gave up 2 bases; unmatched junction bases: 4. Germline V lookup: CDR1 GTSNPN, CDR2 SVGIG (reference sequence). CDR3 in amino acids: CAWRGQGTNYGYTF. The DNA for the CDR3 is TGTGCCTGGAGGGGACAGGGAACCAACTATGGCTACACCTTC.

The chain carries TRBV5-1 and TRBJ2-3, with 9 positions matching TRBD2. V was clipped by 7 bases and J by 7 bases; unmatched bases: 16. CDR1 and CDR2 (germline): SGHRS, YFSETQ. The CDR3 is 16 residues long. DNA of the CDR3: TGCGCCAGCGACCAGGGGGGTAGCGGGAGATATAATACGCAGTATTTT. Translated: CASDQGGSGRYNTQYF. The variable domain in full, completed from reference TRBV5-1 and TRBJ2-3, reads KAGVTQTPRYLIKTRGQQVTLSCSPISGHRSVSWYQQTPGQGLQFLFEYFSETQRNKGNFPGRFSGRQFSNSRSEMNVSTLELGDSALYLCASDQGGSGRYNTQYFGPGTRLTVL.

The rearrangement joins TRBV7-3 to TRBJ2-2; the D is unclear. Trimming removed 2 bases at V and 0 bases at J, with 10 bases between. The CDR3 is made up of 16 amino acids. Per germline, CDR1 SGHTA and CDR2 FQGTGA. DNA for the CDR3: TGTGCCAGCAGCTTAGTGTCGGGTGCGAACACCGGGGAGCTGTTTTTT. It is translated as CASSLVSGANTGELFF.

A single count supports this clone. This chain joins TRBV28 and TRBJ1-2, with D uncertain. The CDR3 has 11 amino acids. V dropped 4 bases and J dropped 6 bases, with 6 bases sitting between them. Germline V lookup: CDR1 MDHEN, CDR2 SYDVKM. In nucleotides, the CDR3 is TGTGCCAGCAGTTCGGGAAATGGCTACACCTTC. It yields the protein CASSSGNGYTF.

The chain joins TRBV11-2 to TRBJ1-4; no firm D call. The CDR3 is made up of 16 amino acids. Trimming left V 1 base short and J 5 bases short, with 14 bases between. In germline, CDR1 is SGHAT, CDR2 FQNNGV. In nucleotides, the CDR3 is TGTGCCAGCAGCTTAGGTCGACTCCGCGGGAATGAAAAACTGTTTTTT. Encoded protein: CASSLGRLRGNEKLFF.

The chain uses TRBV5-1 and TRBJ1-1; the D gene is possibly TRBD1 (5 bases). CDR1 SGHRS and CDR2 YFSETQ come from the germline V gene. The V end lost 4 bases, the J end lost 2 bases, and 12 bases lay between the germline ends. CDR3 length: 14 amino acids. In DNA, the CDR3 is TGCGCCAGCAGCAATGACAGACAAAACACTGAAGCTTTCTTT. It is translated as CASSNDRQNTEAFF.

There are a few counts of this clone. The CDR3 is CASSGLAGGPVNEQFF. In DNA form, the CDR3 reads TGTGCCAGCAGTGGACTAGCGGGAGGGCCTGTGAATGAGCAGTTCTTC. The chain has TRBV27 and TRBJ2-1; 15 nucleotides line up with TRBD2. The germline V gene encodes CDR1 MNHEY and CDR2 SMNVEV (reference sequence). This CDR3 region has 16 residues. The V segment lost 5 bases and the J segment 7 bases; nucleotides outside the gene matches: 6.

The J gene is TRBJ1-1, the V gene TRBV29-1, with 7 bases lining up with TRBD1. Germline V gives CDR1 SQVTM, CDR2 ANQGSEA. Trimming took 7 bases from V and 1 from J; bases not matched to a gene: 12. The CDR3 covers 15 residues. The CDR3 protein is CSALGDSRKNTEAFF. CDR3 DNA: TGCAGCGCCCTCGGGGACAGCAGGAAGAACACTGAAGCTTTCTTT.

Written as DNA, the CDR3 is TGTGCCACCAGTGATTTGCGGACTAGCGGCAGAGATACGCAGTATTTT. It encodes CATSDLRTSGRDTQYF. This sequence joins TRBV24-1 and TRBJ2-3, with 10 nucleotides matching TRBD2. Germline values: CDR1 KGHDR, CDR2 SFDVKD. This CDR3 contains 16 residues. The V gene end was trimmed by 0 bases and the J gene end by 5 bases; junction bases not matched to a gene: 4.

V gene TRBV4-2 combines with J gene TRBJ1-4, with 10 bases lining up with TRBD1. This CDR3 region has 19 residues. V trimming: 1 base; J trimming: 5 bases; junction bases outside the gene matches: 13. Germline V lookup: CDR1 LGHNA, CDR2 YNFKEQ. The CDR3 bases are TGTGCCAGCAGCCAAGGAGCCGGGACAGGGGCCAACCCAAATGAAAAACTGTTTTTT. Translating it yields CASSQGAGTGANPNEKLFF.

The chain has TRBV5-1 and TRBJ1-4, with D maybe TRBD1 (5 bases). V lost 0 bases and J 8 bases, leaving 11 bases between the germline ends. There are 14 residues in the CDR3. Germline values: CDR1 SGHRS, CDR2 YFSETQ. CDR3 sequence reads: CASSLVSGREKLFF. The CDR3 region has the DNA TGCGCCAGCAGCTTGGTGTCAGGGAGGGAAAAACTGTTTTTT.

The rearrangement joins TRBV5-1 to TRBJ2-3; possibly TRBD2 for D (7 bases). CDR3 size: 17 residues. Trimming left V 4 bases short and J 2 bases short, with 20 bases between. The germline V gene has CDR1 SGHRS and CDR2 YFSETQ. The CDR3 DNA reads TGCGCCAGCAGCCTGGGAGGGGGAGCGAGAAACACAGATACGCAGTATTTT. This translates into CASSLGGGARNTDTQYF.